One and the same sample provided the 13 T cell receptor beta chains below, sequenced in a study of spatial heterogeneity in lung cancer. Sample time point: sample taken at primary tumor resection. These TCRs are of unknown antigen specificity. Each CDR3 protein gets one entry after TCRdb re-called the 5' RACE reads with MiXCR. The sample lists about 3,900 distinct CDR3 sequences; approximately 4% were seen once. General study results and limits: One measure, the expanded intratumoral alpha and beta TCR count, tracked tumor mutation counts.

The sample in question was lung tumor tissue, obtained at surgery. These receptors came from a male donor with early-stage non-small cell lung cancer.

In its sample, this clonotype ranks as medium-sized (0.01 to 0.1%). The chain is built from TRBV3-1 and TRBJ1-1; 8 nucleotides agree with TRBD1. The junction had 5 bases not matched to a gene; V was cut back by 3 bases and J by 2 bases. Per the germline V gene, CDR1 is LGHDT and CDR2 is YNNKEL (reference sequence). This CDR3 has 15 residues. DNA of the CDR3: TGTGCCAGCAGCCACAGGACAGGGCGCAACACTGAAGCTTTCTTT. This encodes CASSHRTGRNTEAFF.

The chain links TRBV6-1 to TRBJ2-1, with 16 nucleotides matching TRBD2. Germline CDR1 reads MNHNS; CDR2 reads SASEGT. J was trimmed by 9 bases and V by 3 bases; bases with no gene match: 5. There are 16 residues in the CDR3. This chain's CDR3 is CASSDQGLAGGGEQFF. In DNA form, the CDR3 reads TGTGCCAGCAGTGACCAGGGACTAGCGGGAGGGGGTGAGCAGTTCTTC.

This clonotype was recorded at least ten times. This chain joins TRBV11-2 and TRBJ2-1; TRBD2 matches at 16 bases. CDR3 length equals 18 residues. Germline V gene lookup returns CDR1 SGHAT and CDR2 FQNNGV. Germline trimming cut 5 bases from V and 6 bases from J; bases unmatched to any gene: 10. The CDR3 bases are TGTGCCAGCAGCCAAGCCGGGACTAGCGGGAGGGCGGTCAATGAGCAGTTCTTC. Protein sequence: CASSQAGTSGRAVNEQFF.

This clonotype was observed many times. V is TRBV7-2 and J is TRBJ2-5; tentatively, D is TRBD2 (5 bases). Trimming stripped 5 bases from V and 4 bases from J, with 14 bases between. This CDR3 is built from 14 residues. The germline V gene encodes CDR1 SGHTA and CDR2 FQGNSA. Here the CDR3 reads CASSLSRAGETQYF. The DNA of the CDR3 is TGTGCCAGCAGCCTAAGTCGGGCGGGAGAGACCCAGTACTTC. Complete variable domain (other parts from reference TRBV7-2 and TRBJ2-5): GAGVSQSPSNKVTEKGKDVELRCDPISGHTALYWYRQSLGQGLEFLIYFQGNSAPDKSGLPSDRFSAERTGGSVSTLTIQRTQQEDSAVYLCASSLSRAGETQYFGPGTRLLVL.

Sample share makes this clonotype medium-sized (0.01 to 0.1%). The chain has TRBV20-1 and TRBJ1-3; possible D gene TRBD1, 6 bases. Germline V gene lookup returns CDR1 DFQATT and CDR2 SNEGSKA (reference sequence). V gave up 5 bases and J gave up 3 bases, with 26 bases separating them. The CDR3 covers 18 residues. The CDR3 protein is CSAPHQNSGGLYGNTIYF. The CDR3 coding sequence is TGCAGTGCTCCTCACCAAAACTCCGGGGGGCTTTATGGAAACACCATATATTTT.

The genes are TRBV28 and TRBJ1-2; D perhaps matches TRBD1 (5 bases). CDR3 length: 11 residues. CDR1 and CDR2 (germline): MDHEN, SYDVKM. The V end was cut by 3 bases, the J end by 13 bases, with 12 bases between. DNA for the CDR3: TGTGCCAGCAGTTTCCCGGGACCTCCCACCTTC. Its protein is CASSFPGPPTF.

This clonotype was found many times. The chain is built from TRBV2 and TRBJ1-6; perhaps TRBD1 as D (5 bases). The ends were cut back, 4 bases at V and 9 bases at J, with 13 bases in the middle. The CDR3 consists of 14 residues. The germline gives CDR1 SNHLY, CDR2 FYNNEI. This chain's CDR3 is CASSGGSLASPLHF. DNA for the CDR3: TGTGCCAGCAGTGGGGGGTCTTTGGCTTCACCCCTCCACTTT.

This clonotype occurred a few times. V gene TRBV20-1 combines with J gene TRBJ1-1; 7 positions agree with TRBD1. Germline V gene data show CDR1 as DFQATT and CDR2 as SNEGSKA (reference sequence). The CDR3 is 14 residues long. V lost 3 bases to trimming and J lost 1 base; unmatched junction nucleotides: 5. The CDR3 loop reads CSARLQGRNTEAFF. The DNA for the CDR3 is TGCAGTGCTAGGCTACAGGGGAGGAACACTGAAGCTTTCTTT.

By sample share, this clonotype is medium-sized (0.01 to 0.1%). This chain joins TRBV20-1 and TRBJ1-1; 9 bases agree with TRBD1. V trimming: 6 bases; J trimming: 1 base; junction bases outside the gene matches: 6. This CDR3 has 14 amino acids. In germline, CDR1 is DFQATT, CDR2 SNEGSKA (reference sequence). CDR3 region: CSAWRQGGNTEAFF. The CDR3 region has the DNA TGCAGTGCCTGGAGACAGGGGGGGAACACTGAAGCTTTCTTT.

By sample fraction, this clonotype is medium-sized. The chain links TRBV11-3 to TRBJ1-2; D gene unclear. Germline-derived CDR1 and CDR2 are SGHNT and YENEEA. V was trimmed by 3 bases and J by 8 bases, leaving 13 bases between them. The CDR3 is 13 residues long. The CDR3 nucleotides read TGTGCCAGCAGCTTTGGGCGCCTCGGAGGCTACACCTTC. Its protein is CASSFGRLGGYTF.

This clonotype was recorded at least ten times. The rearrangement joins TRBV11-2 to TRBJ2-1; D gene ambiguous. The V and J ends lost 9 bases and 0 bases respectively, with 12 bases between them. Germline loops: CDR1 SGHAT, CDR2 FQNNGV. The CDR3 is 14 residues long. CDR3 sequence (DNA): TGTGCCAGTCGGGCCTTGAGCTCCTACAATGAGCAGTTCTTC. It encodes CASRALSSYNEQFF. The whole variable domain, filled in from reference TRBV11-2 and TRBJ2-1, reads EAGVAQSPRYKIIEKRQSVAFWCNPISGHATLYWYQQILGQGPKLLIQFQNNGVVDDSQLPKDRFSAERLKGVDSTLKIQPAKLEDSAVYLCASRALSSYNEQFFGPGTRLTVL.

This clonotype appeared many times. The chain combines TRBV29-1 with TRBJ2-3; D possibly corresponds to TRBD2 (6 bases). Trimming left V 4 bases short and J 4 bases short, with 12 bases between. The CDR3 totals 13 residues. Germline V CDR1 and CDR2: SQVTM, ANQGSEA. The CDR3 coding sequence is TGCAGCGTTGTCCGGCGGGGCGCAGATACGCAGTATTTT. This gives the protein CSVVRRGADTQYF.

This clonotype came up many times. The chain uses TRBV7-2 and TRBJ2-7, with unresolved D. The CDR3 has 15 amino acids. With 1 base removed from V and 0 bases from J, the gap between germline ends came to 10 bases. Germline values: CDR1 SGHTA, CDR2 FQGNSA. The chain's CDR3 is CASSLVYLDSYEQYV. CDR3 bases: TGTGCCAGCAGCTTAGTTTATCTTGACTCCTACGAGCAGTACGTC.